This entry describes one T cell receptor beta chain. The antigen is undetermined. The data originate from a study of T cell responses to AZD1222 COVID-19 vaccine. Points from the study as a whole: Baseline serostatus was positive in only a handful of AZD1222 recipients. The breadth and depth of Spike-specific TCRs increased once two AZD1222 doses had been given.

After removal of 3 bases from V and 5 bases from J, the junction contained 9 bases not matched to a gene. This CDR3 has 16 residues. Looked up from germline, CDR1 is LGHNA and CDR2 is YNFKEQ. TCRdb's copy holds only in-frame clones and misses some; the assay was immunoSEQ multiplex PCR. Among about 180,000 clones listed, around 93% were seen once. The material sequenced was peripheral blood, taken 28 days after the second dose of the MenACWY control vaccine. The rearrangement links TRBV4-2 to TRBJ1-4, with 7 nucleotides matching TRBD1. The TCR originated in an adult who received the MenACWY meningococcal vaccine as a control. The chain's CDR3 is CASSQERQGGNEKLFF. For the CDR3, the DNA is TGTGCCAGCAGCCAGGAAAGACAGGGAGGGAATGAAAAACTGTTTTTT.